This TCR beta chain was sequenced during a study of CD8+CD57+ T cells in acquired aplastic anemia. Genomic DNA constituted the template upon which TCR beta VDJ and CDR3 profiling was performed. TCRdb analysed the reads with MiXCR anew, one entry per CDR3 protein. The data contain around 200,000 distinct CDR3 sequences, approximately 52% of them singletons. Study-level points and caveats: In common between the patients and the controls were around 30 CD8+ CDR3 sequences.

In the case of this clonotype: No antigen is known for it.

The CDR3 runs 13 residues. Germline loops: CDR1 DFQATT, CDR2 SNEGSKA (reference sequence). Trimming removed 1 base from V and 5 bases from J, with 9 bases in between. Individuals selected for sequencing had exhibited CD8+CD57+ cell expansion on flow cytometry. Patients were untreated when blood was sampled. The chain combines TRBV20-1 with TRBJ1-5; D is ambiguous. This sequence was found in a human donor with aplastic anemia. Sample: sorted CD4+, CD8+, or CD8+CD57+ T cells (not recorded which) from PBMCs. Here the CDR3 DNA reads TGCAGTGCTAGAGTCGGTCCTGATCAGCCCCAGCATTTT. Protein sequence: CSARVGPDQPQHF.